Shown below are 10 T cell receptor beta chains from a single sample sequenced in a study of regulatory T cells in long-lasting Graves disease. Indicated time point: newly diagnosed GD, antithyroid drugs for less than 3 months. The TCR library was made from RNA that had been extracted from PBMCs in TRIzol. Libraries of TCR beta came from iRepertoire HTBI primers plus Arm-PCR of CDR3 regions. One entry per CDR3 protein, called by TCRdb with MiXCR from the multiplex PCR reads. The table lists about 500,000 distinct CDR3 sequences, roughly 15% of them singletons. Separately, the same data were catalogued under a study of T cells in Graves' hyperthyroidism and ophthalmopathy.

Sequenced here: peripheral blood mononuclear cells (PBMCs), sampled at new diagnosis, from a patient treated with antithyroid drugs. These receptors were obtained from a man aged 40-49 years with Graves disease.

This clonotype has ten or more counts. CDR3 sequence reads: CASSLLGTGAGELFF. CDR3 coding DNA: TGTGCCAGCAGTTTATTGGGGACAGGGGCCGGGGAGCTGTTTTTT. V usage is TRBV28 and J usage is TRBJ2-2, with 10 nucleotides matching TRBD1. V dropped 1 base and J dropped 6; count of bases not matched to a gene: 2. CDR1 and CDR2 from the germline V gene are MDHEN and SYDVKM. The CDR3 covers 15 residues.

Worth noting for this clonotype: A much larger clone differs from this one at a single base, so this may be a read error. The CDR3 bases are TGCAGCGTTGTTGGCGGGCAGGGGGCGAACAATGAGCAGCTCTTC. Its translation is CSVVGGQGANNEQLF. The chain joins TRBV29-1 to TRBJ2-1, with 8 bases that match TRBD1. Germline V gives CDR1 SQVTM, CDR2 ANQGSEA. The CDR3 spans 15 residues.

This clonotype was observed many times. The CDR3: CSATVRLASTDTQYF. In nucleotides, the CDR3 is TGCAGTGCTACCGTTAGACTAGCTAGCACAGATACGCAGTATTTT. The V and J genes are TRBV20-1 and TRBJ2-3; 7 nucleotides agree with TRBD2. The CDR3 runs to 15 residues. Germline assignment: CDR1 DFQATT and CDR2 SNEGSKA (reference sequence). The J segment lost 0 bases and the V segment lost 4 bases, leaving 7 bases of the junction unmatched.

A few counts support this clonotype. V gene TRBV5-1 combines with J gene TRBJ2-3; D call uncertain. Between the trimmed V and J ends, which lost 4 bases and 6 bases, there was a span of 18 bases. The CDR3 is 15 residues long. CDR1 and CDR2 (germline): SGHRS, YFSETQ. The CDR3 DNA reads TGCGCCAGCAGCGTGGACGGACGGCGTGAGGATACGCAGTATTTT. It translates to CASSVDGRREDTQYF.

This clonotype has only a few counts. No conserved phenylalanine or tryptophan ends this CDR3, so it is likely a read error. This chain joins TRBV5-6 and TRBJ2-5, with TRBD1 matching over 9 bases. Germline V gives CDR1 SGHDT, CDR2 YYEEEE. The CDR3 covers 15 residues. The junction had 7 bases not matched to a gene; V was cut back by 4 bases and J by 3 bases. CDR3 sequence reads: CASSMTGGVKETQYL. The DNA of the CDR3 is TGTGCCAGCAGCATGACAGGGGGGGTAAAAGAGACCCAGTACCTC.

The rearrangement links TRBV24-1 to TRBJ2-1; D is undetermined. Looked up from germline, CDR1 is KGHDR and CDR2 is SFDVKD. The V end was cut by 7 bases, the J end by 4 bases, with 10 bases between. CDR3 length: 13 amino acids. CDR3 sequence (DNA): TGTGCCACCAGCCTGGACGATTACAATGAGCAGTTCTTC. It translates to CATSLDDYNEQFF.

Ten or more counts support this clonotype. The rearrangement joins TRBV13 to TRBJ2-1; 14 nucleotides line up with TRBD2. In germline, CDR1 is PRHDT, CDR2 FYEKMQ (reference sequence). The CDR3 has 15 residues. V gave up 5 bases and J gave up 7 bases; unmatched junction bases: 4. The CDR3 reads CASSDGTSGRNEQFF. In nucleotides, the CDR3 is TGTGCCAGCAGCGACGGGACTAGCGGGAGAAATGAGCAGTTCTTC.

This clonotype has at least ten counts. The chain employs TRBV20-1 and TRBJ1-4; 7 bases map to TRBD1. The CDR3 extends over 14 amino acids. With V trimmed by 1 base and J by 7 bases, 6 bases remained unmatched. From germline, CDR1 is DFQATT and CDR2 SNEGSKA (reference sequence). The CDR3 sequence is CSARGQGGFEKLFF. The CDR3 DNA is TGCAGTGCTAGAGGGCAGGGGGGTTTTGAAAAACTGTTTTTT.

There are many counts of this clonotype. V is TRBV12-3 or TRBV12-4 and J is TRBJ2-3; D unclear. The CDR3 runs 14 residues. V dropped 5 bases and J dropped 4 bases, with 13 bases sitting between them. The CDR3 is CASSPRAAPDTQYF. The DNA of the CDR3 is TGTGCCAGCAGTCCCCGGGCGGCTCCAGATACGCAGTATTTT.

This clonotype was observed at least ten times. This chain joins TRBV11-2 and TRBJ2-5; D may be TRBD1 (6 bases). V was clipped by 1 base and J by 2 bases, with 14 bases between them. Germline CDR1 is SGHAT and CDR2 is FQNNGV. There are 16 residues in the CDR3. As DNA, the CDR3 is TGTGCCAGCAGCTTAGTGGGGGCAAACGGTCAAGAGACCCAGTACTTC. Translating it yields CASSLVGANGQETQYF.